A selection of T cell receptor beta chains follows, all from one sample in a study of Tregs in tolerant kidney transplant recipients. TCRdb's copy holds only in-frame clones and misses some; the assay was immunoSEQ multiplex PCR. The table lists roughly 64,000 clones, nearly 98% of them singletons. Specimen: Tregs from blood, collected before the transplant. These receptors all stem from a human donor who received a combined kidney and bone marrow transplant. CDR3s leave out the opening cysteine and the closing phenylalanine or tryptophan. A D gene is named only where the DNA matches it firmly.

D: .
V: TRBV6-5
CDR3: ASSYSNRNYGYT

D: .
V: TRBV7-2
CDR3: ASSPNNSPLH

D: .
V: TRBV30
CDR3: AWSPAGAMGNTIY

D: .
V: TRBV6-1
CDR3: ANKGGRTGELF

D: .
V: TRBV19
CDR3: ASRADSHSGEQY

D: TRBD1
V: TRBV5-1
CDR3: ASSGRDRDEQY

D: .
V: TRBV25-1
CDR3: ASRETGLDNSPLH

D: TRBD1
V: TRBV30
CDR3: AWSVFRGRAGNTIY

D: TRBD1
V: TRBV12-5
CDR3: ASGLAGQVQNIQY

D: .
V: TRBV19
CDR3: ASSMSGTDTQY

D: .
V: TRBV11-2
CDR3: ASSRLAEPQY

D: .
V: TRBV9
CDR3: ASSSGAGTYYEQY

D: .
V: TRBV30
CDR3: AWSYPGTKAF

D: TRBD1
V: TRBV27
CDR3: ASSLWSRGNSNQPQH